The sequence of this TCR beta chain was determined in a study of identical twins (dated by TCRdb to the mid-2010s). Broadly, across the study: To test whether fetal clonotypes persist, this study deep-sequenced TCR alpha and beta repertoires from monozygotic twins, from unrelated adults of various ages, and from cord blood. Replicate twin experiments were performed at different times using different library preparation protocols to rule out contamination.

Per the germline V gene, MNHEY is the CDR1 and SVGAGI is the CDR2. The CDR3 contains 12 residues, cysteine and phenylalanine counted. Only the CDR3 region is kept as DNA, spanning 36 bases read in frame from base 1. V is shortened by 5 bases, J by 7 bases, and the region joining them spans 12 bases. Paper-wide results and their limitations: Zero-insertion analyses could be partly confounded by invariant T cells such as MAIT and iNKT, although diverse VJ usage argued against such confounding for most clonotypes. In monozygotic twins, recombination models systematically underestimated out-of-frame TCR alpha sharing, but the models matched the sharing seen between unrelated individuals. Abundant cord blood beta clonotypes carried fewer insertions; young adult naive repertoires showed a weaker similar trend, while memory repertoires showed none. Because the same donors could not be followed over many years, the conclusions relied on cross-sectional statistical analysis. Compared with coincidental sharing between unrelated individuals, out-of-frame TCR alpha sequences shared between twins had an excess of sequences with low generation probability. The excess sharing between twins in beta out-of-frame sequences was weaker because fewer shared sequences reduced the signal-to-noise ratio.

Library prep was done by 5' RACE. Sequenced using an Illumina HiSeq 2000. A universal primer binding site was introduced by template switching, and a unique molecular identifier was present in the final cDNA, enabling accurate counting of TCR cDNA molecules. Specific primers in the conserved constant-segment region were used to synthesize first-strand cDNA for the TCR alpha and beta chains. Each cDNA library was double barcoded, with a SMART-Mk sample barcode plus Illumina barcodes, to control for contamination. TruSeq adapter sequences and Illumina sample barcodes were added in two successive PCR steps. Sequencing of the TCR alpha and beta cDNA libraries was done on the Illumina HiSeq platform using custom primers. From the authors' description of their analysis: Unique molecular identifiers were extracted from raw reads with MiGEC, and CDR3 positions were determined with MiXCR. For each individual, recombination models were inferred using an EM algorithm with the repgenHMM and IGoR tools. Shared clonotype analysis was performed with the tcR package in R, normalizing sharing by the product of cloneset sizes. To study raw recombination without the effects of thymic and clonal selection, out-of-frame nonproductive sequences were analyzed. TCRdb reran the public reads through fastp at Q25 and MiXCR, keeping productive beta chains. One record per CDR3 amino acid sequence lists the most common genes and DNA. The V and J calls were not made by the authors but by TCRdb's processing. This sample is represented by fewer than 650,000 distinct CDR3 sequences; about 7.1% of them were singletons. The ten largest clonotypes hold about 1.6% of the sample.

Only healthy Caucasian donors were included. The twin cohort comprised three pairs of female monozygotic twins, all aged about 18 to 30 years. Peripheral blood mononuclear cells were used as the source from which RNA for TCR libraries was isolated. In regard to this clonotype: Its target antigen remains unknown. Base qualities are not at hand, and no much larger clone is one base apart.

This sample also belongs to another study, concerning yellow fever vaccine responses in identical twins. As that second study puts it: According to the authors, in identical twins the way T cells responded to vaccination appeared partly convergent and partly personalized. In identical twins, the study followed T cell clones that responded to the vaccine with precision.

This receptor was taken from a woman younger than 30 in good health. Sequencing was done on a sample of PBMCs. Recombination linked TRBV6-5 to TRBJ2-7, with the identity of the D gene unclear. For the CDR3, the sequence is CASSTNSWEQYF. The DNA sequence follows: TGTGCCAGCAGTACCAACTCGTGGGAGCAGTACTTC.